Presented here are 27 T cell receptor beta chains from one specimen sequenced in a study of radiotherapy plus CTLA-4 blockade in lung cancer. Method: immunoSEQ multiplex PCR; TCRdb's copy keeps in-frame clones and lacks some. The repertoire has some 64,000 clones, roughly four fifths of them found once; the top ten carry 16%. The material sequenced was peripheral blood, taken from a patient treated with radiotherapy plus ipilimumab. Every receptor here comes from a human donor with non-small cell lung cancer whose response to radiotherapy plus ipilimumab could not be evaluated. Some clones in this sample may be carry-over from other donors' samples.

The rearrangement joins TRBV5-4 to TRBJ2-1, with D perhaps TRBD1 (6 bases). The CDR3 runs to 15 residues. Per the germline V gene, CDR1 is SGHNT and CDR2 is YYREEE (reference sequence). The V end lost 4 bases, the J end lost 3 bases, and 14 bases lay between the germline ends. The CDR3 region is CASSPRQEDYNEQFF. Here the CDR3 DNA reads TGTGCCAGCAGCCCCCGACAGGAAGACTACAATGAGCAGTTCTTC.

The J gene is TRBJ1-2, the V gene TRBV27; 7 bases fit TRBD1. Germline V CDR1 and CDR2: MNHEY, SMNVEV (reference sequence). The CDR3 covers 15 residues. V shed 5 bases and J 3 bases; nucleotides not matched to a gene: 9. The CDR3 coding sequence is TGTGCCAGCAGTCCCACGACAGGGTGGCACTATGGCTACACCTTC. Amino acid sequence: CASSPTTGWHYGYTF.

Notes on this clone: Other DNA sequences from this sample encode an identical CDR3 as well. The gene calls are TRBV15 and TRBJ2-7, with 10 bases matching TRBD1. J was trimmed by 4 bases and V by 1 base; bases with no gene match: 1. The CDR3 is made up of 14 amino acids. Per the germline V gene, CDR1 is LNHNV and CDR2 is YYDKDF (reference sequence). The CDR3 nucleotides read TGTGCCACCAGCAGAGGGGGACAGGGGTACGAGCAGTACTTC. It yields the protein CATSRGGQGYEQYF.

The rearrangement uses TRBV6-5 and TRBJ2-2; 8 nucleotides match TRBD1. V was pared by 2 bases and J by 6 bases, with 5 bases of the junction left unmatched. CDR1 MNHEY and CDR2 SVGAGI come from the germline V gene. This CDR3 is 15 amino acids long. The CDR3 sequence: CASSYLGQGAGELFF. The CDR3 nucleotides read TGTGCCAGCAGTTACCTCGGACAGGGTGCCGGGGAGCTGTTTTTT.

This clone was observed a single time. The chain is built from TRBV6-5 and TRBJ2-5, with 9 bases that match TRBD2. The CDR3 consists of 15 residues. Germline V gene data show CDR1 as MNHEY and CDR2 as SVGAGI. J gave up 2 bases and V 5 bases, and 6 bases lay outside the gene matches. CDR3: CASSPLAGEQETQYF. The CDR3 DNA reads as TGTGCCAGCAGTCCCTTAGCGGGGGAACAAGAGACCCAGTACTTC.

This clone was seen a handful of times. The chain has TRBV28 and TRBJ2-7; perhaps TRBD2 as D (6 bases). CDR1 is MDHEN, CDR2 SYDVKM, per germline. V gave up 11 bases and J gave up 5 bases, with 16 bases separating them. The CDR3 spans 12 residues. The CDR3 loop is CACMRGIDEQYF. Written as DNA, the CDR3 is TGTGCCTGCATGCGGGGTATTGACGAGCAGTACTTC.

This clone has just a few counts. This chain connects TRBV10-3 to TRBJ2-1, with 7 positions matching TRBD1. This CDR3 has 16 residues. The J segment lost 5 bases and the V segment lost 2 bases, leaving 9 bases of the junction unmatched. Germline loops: CDR1 ENHRY, CDR2 SYGVKD. In DNA form, the CDR3 reads TGTGCCATCAGTGAGGTGGACAGCGACAGGGACAATGAGCAGTTCTTC. Translating gives CAISEVDSDRDNEQFF.

V gene TRBV19 combines with J gene TRBJ2-7; TRBD1 matches at 8 bases. V lost 4 bases, J lost 6 bases, and 8 bases stayed unmatched. The CDR3 is made up of 14 amino acids. CDR1 and CDR2 from the germline V gene are LNHDA and SQIVND (reference sequence). CDR3 sequence reads: CASSKRTGSPEQYF. CDR3 nucleotide sequence: TGTGCCAGTAGTAAAAGGACAGGGTCCCCCGAGCAGTACTTC.

The gene calls are TRBV13 and TRBJ2-7; D is perhaps TRBD1 (5 bases). V lost 6 bases to trimming and J lost 1 base, with 13 bases between them. The CDR3 contains 14 residues. CDR1 and CDR2 from the germline V gene are PRHDT and FYEKMQ (reference sequence). Here the CDR3 reads CASSSYRQSYEQYF. The CDR3 coding sequence is TGTGCCAGCAGTTCCTACCGACAGTCCTACGAGCAGTACTTC.

V gene TRBV29-1 combines with J gene TRBJ2-7, with D maybe TRBD2 (6 bases). Germline V CDR1 and CDR2: SQVTM, ANQGSEA. This CDR3 region has 13 residues. Trimming removed 3 bases at V and 4 bases at J, with 13 bases between. The CDR3 spells CSVDVEAGYEQYF. The CDR3 DNA sequence: TGCAGCGTTGATGTAGAGGCGGGGTACGAGCAGTACTTC.

For this clone: One junction end disagrees with the germline gene, perhaps due to a read error. The V gene is TRBV11-2, the J gene TRBJ1-3; TRBD1 matches 7 bases. From germline, CDR1 is SGHAT and CDR2 FQNNGV. There are 13 residues in the CDR3. Here the CDR3 reads CASSLDRANTIYF. The CDR3, as DNA: TGTGCCAGCAGCCTAGACAGGGCAAACACCATATATTTT.

This chain links TRBV7-2 with TRBJ2-1; tentative D call: TRBD1 (5 bases). Deletions cut 5 bases from V and 0 bases from J, with 14 bases between. Germline V gene data show CDR1 as SGHTA and CDR2 as FQGNSA. CDR3 length: 16 amino acids. The CDR3 DNA reads as TGTGCCAGCAGCCGATCTGGGGCTAGCTCCTACAATGAGCAGTTCTTC. Its translation is CASSRSGASSYNEQFF.

This clone came up a few times. The V gene is TRBV4-2, the J gene TRBJ1-3, with TRBD1 matching over 9 bases. The J segment lost 6 bases and the V segment lost 4 bases, leaving 7 bases of the junction unmatched. There are 15 residues in the CDR3. Germline V gene sequence: CDR1 LGHNA, CDR2 YNFKEQ. The CDR3 spells CASSRTGQGVNTIYF. CDR3 in DNA: TGTGCCAGCAGCCGAACGGGACAGGGCGTAAACACCATATATTTT.

The chain employs TRBV28 and TRBJ1-2, with D perhaps matching TRBD1 (6 bases). V dropped 4 bases and J dropped 7 bases, with 25 bases sitting between them. This CDR3 is 17 amino acids long. Germline V CDR1 and CDR2: MDHEN, SYDVKM. CDR3 protein: CASSSPTGSGPTGGYTF. CDR3 DNA sequence: TGTGCCAGCAGTTCACCGACAGGTTCGGGGCCAACGGGTGGCTACACCTTC.

This sequence joins TRBV6-6 and TRBJ1-6; TRBD1 might be the D (5 bases). Trimming removed 6 bases from V and 7 bases from J, with 16 bases in between. CDR3 length equals 15 residues. CDR1 and CDR2 from the germline V gene are MNHNY and SVGAGI (reference sequence). CDR3: CASSYLRGENSPLHF. The CDR3 DNA reads TGTGCCAGCAGCTACCTCCGGGGGGAGAATTCACCCCTCCACTTT.

The J gene is TRBJ1-2, the V gene TRBV7-2, with 7 bases that match TRBD1. Germline CDR1 SGHTA, CDR2 FQGNSA. There are 16 residues in the CDR3. Losses at the gene ends were 3 bases for V and 4 bases for J; bases not matched to a gene: 11. As DNA, the CDR3 is TGTGCCAGCAGCTTGACAGGGAATAGGCCCTTCTATGGCTACACCTTC. This encodes CASSLTGNRPFYGYTF. Variable domain in full (rest from reference TRBV7-2 and TRBJ1-2): GAGVSQSPSNKVTEKGKDVELRCDPISGHTALYWYRQSLGQGLEFLIYFQGNSAPDKSGLPSDRFSAERTGGSVSTLTIQRTQQEDSAVYLCASSLTGNRPFYGYTFGSGTRLTVV.

The chain has TRBV30 and TRBJ1-2; D might be TRBD1 (6 bases). V lost 0 bases to trimming and J lost 2 bases, with 10 bases between them. This CDR3 spans 14 amino acids. From germline, CDR1 is GTSNPN and CDR2 SVGIG (reference sequence). The CDR3 DNA sequence: TGTGCCTGGAGTGTGCACAGGGTGAACTATGGCTACACCTTC. This encodes CAWSVHRVNYGYTF. The full variable domain, its missing parts supplied by reference TRBV30 and TRBJ1-2, is SQTIHQWPATLVQPVGSPLSLECTVEGTSNPNLYWYRQAAGRGLQLLFYSVGIGQISSEVPQNLSASRPQDRQFILSSKKLLLSDSGFYLCAWSVHRVNYGYTFGSGTRLTVV.

This chain connects TRBV7-9 to TRBJ2-7, with 7 bases identical to TRBD1. J gave up 7 bases and V 3 bases, and 15 bases lay outside the gene matches. In germline, CDR1 is SEHNR, CDR2 FQNEAQ (reference sequence). CDR3 length: 16 amino acids. CDR3 in DNA: TGTGCCAGCAGCTTTGGGGTGACAGGGATTGGGTTAGAGCAGTACTTC. This translates into CASSFGVTGIGLEQYF. The full variable domain, its missing parts supplied by reference TRBV7-9 and TRBJ2-7, is DTGVSQNPRHKITKRGQNVTFRCDPISEHNRLYWYRQTLGQGPEFLTYFQNEAQLEKSRLLSDRFSAERPKGSFSTLEIQRTEQGDSAMYLCASSFGVTGIGLEQYFGPGTRLTVT.

The chain carries TRBV6-1 and TRBJ1-1, with D possibly TRBD1 on 6 matching bases. Germline-derived CDR1 and CDR2 are MNHNS and SASEGT. With 4 bases removed from V and 5 bases from J, the gap between germline ends came to 14 bases. The CDR3 has 14 amino acids. For the CDR3, the DNA is TGTGCCAGCAGTGTCGCGACAGGATATACTGAAGCTTTCTTT. Translating gives CASSVATGYTEAFF.

This clone was detected once. The V and J genes are TRBV4-3 and TRBJ2-7, with a weak D call TRBD1 (5 bases). Germline CDR1 reads LGHNA; CDR2 reads YSLEER. The ends were cut back, 2 bases at V and 3 bases at J, with 14 bases in the middle. This CDR3 is built from 15 residues. The DNA of the CDR3 is TGCGCCAGCAGCCAAACCCCCAGGGAATTCTACGAGCAGTACTTC. This encodes CASSQTPREFYEQYF.

The CDR3 DNA follows: TGCAGCGTTGAATCGGGACTAGCGGGGGCCTACAATGAGCAGTTCTTC. This gives the protein CSVESGLAGAYNEQFF. This chain links TRBV29-1 with TRBJ2-1; TRBD2 agrees at 14 bases. From germline, CDR1 is SQVTM and CDR2 ANQGSEA. V dropped 2 bases and J dropped 2; count of bases not matched to a gene: 2. This CDR3 is 16 amino acids long.

Only a few counts were recorded for this clone. The CDR3 loop is CASSGTGGAQETQYF. The DNA for the CDR3 is TGTGCCAGCAGTGGGACGGGGGGGGCACAAGAGACCCAGTACTTC. The gene calls are TRBV7-2 and TRBJ2-5; 8 bases match TRBD2. J was trimmed by 2 bases and V by 6 bases; bases with no gene match: 8. The CDR3 spans 15 residues. Germline values: CDR1 SGHTA, CDR2 FQGNSA.

This chain uses TRBV7-9 with TRBJ1-5; 9 nucleotides line up with TRBD1. CDR1 and CDR2 from the germline V gene are SEHNR and FQNEAQ (reference sequence). CDR3 length equals 15 residues. V dropped 5 bases and J dropped 8; count of bases not matched to a gene: 10. The CDR3 region is CASSTGQGGLEPQHF. Here the CDR3 DNA reads TGTGCCAGCAGCACGGGACAGGGAGGACTAGAGCCCCAGCATTTT.

Turning to this clone: The sample has other DNA sequences that encode this CDR3 too. The J gene is TRBJ2-2, the V gene TRBV9, with 7 positions matching TRBD2. The CDR3 is made up of 15 amino acids. Germline V gene data show CDR1 as SGDLS and CDR2 as YYNGEE. The V gene end was trimmed by 0 bases and the J gene end by 4 bases; junction bases not matched to a gene: 3. This chain's CDR3 is CASSVGREGTGELFF. The CDR3, as DNA: TGTGCCAGCAGCGTAGGCAGGGAGGGCACCGGGGAGCTGTTTTTT.

This clone was seen a handful of times. The rearrangement links TRBV18 to TRBJ1-2, with 7 bases that match TRBD1. From germline, CDR1 is KGHSH and CDR2 LQKENI. V shed 5 bases, J shed 4 bases, and the junction held 10 bases outside the gene matches. The CDR3 has 15 residues. The CDR3 sequence is CASSSPTGPSYGYTF. CDR3 nucleotide sequence: TGTGCCAGCTCATCTCCGACAGGGCCTTCCTATGGCTACACCTTC.

This clone was detected a few times. The chain is built from TRBV5-6 and TRBJ1-1; possibly TRBD1 for D (5 bases). CDR1 and CDR2 (germline): SGHDT, YYEEEE. The CDR3 totals 12 residues. Trimming took 7 bases from V and 7 from J, leaving 14 bases between them. Here the CDR3 DNA reads TGTGCCAGCGATTCACAGGCCGGTGAAGCTTTCTTT. Protein: CASDSQAGEAFF.

The CDR3 protein is CASSQDRYREPPHSYNEQFF. The DNA for the CDR3 is TGCGCCAGCAGCCAAGATCGGTATCGGGAACCTCCCCACTCCTACAATGAGCAGTTCTTC. The V call is TRBV4-3, the J call TRBJ2-1; D possibly corresponds to TRBD2 (5 bases). V was cut by 0 bases and J by 0 bases, with 21 bases left in between. CDR1 and CDR2 (germline): LGHNA, YSLEER. The CDR3 consists of 20 residues.